This TCR beta chain is drawn from a study of cytomegalovirus exposure and HLA in healthy donors. Germline-derived CDR1 and CDR2 are MNHEY and SMNVEV (reference sequence). The CDR3 runs to 13 residues. Trimming shortened V by 6 bases and J by 4 bases, and 12 bases separated the two germline ends. PCR primers comprised 60 Vbeta and 13 Jbeta primers. Sequenced by immunoSEQ multiplex PCR; TCRdb stores in-frame clones only, minus some. The sample has 200,000 or so clones, about 70% seen once. Study-wide results and caveats: A later analysis linked a missense DCLRE1C variant to TCR beta V- and J-gene trimming.

With regard to this clone: What it binds is unknown.

The chain is built from TRBV27 and TRBJ1-2; weak D call: TRBD1 (6 bases). This TCR was recovered from a man in his forties or fifties in good health and CMV-seropositive. Material for sequencing was PBMCs. In DNA, the CDR3 is TGTGCCAGCAGCCCAACAGGGACCTATGGCTACACCTTC. It codes for CASSPTGTYGYTF.